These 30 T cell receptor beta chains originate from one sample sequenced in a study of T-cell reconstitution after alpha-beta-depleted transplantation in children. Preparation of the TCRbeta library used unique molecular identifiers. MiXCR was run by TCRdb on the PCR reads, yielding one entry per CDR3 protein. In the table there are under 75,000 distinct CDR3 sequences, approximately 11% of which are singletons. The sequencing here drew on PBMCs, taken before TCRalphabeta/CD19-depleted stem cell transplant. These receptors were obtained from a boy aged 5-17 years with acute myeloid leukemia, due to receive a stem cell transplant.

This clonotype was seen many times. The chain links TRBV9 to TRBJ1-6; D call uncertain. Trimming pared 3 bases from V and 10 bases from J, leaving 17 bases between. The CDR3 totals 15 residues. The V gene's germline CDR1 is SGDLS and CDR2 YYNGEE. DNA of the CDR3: TGTGCCAGCAGCGCGGGAGCATGGGGAAGCTCACCCCTCCACTTT. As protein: CASSAGAWGSSPLHF.

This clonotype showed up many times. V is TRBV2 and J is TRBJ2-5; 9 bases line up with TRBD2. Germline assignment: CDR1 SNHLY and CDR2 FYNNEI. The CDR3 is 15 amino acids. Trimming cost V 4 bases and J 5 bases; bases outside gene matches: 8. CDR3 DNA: TGTGCCAGCAGTGGTAGCGGGAGTGGATCCGAGACCCAGTACTTC. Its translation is CASSGSGSGSETQYF.

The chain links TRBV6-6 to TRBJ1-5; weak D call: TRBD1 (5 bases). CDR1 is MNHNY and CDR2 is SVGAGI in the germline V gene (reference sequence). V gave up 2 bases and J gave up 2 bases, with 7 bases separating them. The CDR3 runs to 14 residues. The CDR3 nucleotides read TGTGCCAGCAGTTACGGGGGAGGCAATCAGCCCCAGCATTTT. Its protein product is CASSYGGGNQPQHF.

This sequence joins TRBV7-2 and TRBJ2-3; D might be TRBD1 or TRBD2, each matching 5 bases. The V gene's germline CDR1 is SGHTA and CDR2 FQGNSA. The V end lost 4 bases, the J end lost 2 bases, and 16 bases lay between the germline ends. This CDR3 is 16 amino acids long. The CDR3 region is CASSSLVRGPTDTQYF. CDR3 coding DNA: TGTGCCAGCAGCTCTTTGGTCCGGGGCCCCACAGATACGCAGTATTTT.

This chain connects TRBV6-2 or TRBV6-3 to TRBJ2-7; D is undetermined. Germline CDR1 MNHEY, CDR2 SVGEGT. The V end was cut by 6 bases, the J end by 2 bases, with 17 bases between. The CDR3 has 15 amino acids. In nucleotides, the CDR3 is TGTGCCAGCAGCATCCAAATAAGCCGTCCCTACGAGCAGTACTTC. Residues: CASSIQISRPYEQYF.

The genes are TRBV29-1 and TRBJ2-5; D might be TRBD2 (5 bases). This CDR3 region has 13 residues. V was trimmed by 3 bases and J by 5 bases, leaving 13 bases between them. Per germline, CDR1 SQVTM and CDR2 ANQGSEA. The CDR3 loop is CSVERLASETQYF. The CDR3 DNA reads TGCAGCGTTGAGAGGTTAGCGAGTGAGACCCAGTACTTC.

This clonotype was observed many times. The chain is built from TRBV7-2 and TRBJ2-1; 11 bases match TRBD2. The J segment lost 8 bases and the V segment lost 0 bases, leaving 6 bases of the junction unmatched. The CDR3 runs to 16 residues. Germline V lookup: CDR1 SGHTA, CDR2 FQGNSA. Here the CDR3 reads CASSLASGRAWDEQFF. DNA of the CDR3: TGTGCCAGCAGCTTAGCTAGCGGGAGGGCCTGGGATGAGCAGTTCTTC.

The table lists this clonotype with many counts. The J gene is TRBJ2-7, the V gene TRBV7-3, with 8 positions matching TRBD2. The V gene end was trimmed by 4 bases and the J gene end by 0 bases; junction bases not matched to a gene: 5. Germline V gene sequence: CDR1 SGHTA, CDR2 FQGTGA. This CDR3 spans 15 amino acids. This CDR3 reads CASSWTGTSSYEQYF. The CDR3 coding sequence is TGTGCCAGCAGCTGGACCGGGACTAGCTCCTACGAGCAGTACTTC. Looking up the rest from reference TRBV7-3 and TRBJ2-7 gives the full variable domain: GAGVSQTPSNKVTEKGKYVELRCDPISGHTALYWYRQSLGQGPEFLIYFQGTGAADDSGLPNDRFFAVRPEGSVSTLKIQRTERGDSAVYLCASSWTGTSSYEQYFGPGTRLTVT.

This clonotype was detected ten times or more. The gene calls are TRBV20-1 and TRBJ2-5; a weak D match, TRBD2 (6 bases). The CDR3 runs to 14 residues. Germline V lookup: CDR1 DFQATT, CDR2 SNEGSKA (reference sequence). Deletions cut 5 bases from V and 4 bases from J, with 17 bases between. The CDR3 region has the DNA TGCAGTGCTCAACCCTTCGGGACTCTAGAGACCCAGTACTTC. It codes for CSAQPFGTLETQYF.

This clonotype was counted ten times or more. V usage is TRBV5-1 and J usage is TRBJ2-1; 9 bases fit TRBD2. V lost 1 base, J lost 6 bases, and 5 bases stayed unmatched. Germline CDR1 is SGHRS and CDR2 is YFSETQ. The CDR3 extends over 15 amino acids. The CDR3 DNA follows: TGCGCCAGCAGCTTGTCCCTTAGCGGGGGCAATGAGCAGTTCTTC. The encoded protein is CASSLSLSGGNEQFF.

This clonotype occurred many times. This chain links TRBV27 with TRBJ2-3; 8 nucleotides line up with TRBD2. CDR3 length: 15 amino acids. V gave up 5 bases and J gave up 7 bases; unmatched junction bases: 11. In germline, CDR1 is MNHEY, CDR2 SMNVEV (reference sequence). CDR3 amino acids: CASSPGEIAGNTQYF. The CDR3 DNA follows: TGTGCCAGCAGTCCTGGGGAAATAGCGGGGAATACGCAGTATTTT.

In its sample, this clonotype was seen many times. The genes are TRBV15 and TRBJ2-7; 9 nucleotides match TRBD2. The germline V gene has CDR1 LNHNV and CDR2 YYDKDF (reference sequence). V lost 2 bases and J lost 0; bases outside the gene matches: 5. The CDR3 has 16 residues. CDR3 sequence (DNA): TGTGCCACCAGCAGATACTTAGCGGGGGTCTCCTACGAGCAGTACTTC. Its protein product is CATSRYLAGVSYEQYF.

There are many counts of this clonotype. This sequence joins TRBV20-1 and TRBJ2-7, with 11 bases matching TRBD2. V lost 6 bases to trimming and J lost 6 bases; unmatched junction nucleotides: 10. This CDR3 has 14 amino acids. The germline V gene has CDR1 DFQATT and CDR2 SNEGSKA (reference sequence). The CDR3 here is CSAKPGLAVLEQYF. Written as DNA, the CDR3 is TGCAGTGCCAAACCGGGACTAGCGGTGCTCGAGCAGTACTTC.

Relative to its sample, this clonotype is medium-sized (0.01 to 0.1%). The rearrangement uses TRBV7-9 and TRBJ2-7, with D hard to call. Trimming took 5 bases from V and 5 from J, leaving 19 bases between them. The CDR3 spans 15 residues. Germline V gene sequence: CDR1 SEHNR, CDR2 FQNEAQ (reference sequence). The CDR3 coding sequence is TGTGCCAGCAGCCCAGCCCGAGCGCCCGCCCACGAGCAGTACTTC. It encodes CASSPARAPAHEQYF. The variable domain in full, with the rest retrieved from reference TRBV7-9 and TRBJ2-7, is DTGVSQNPRHKITKRGQNVTFRCDPISEHNRLYWYRQTLGQGPEFLTYFQNEAQLEKSRLLSDRFSAERPKGSFSTLEIQRTEQGDSAMYLCASSPARAPAHEQYFGPGTRLTVT.

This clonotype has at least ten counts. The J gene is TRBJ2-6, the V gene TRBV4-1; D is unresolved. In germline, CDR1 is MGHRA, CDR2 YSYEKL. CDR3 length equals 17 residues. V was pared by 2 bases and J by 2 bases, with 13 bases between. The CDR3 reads CASSQTAGRTGANVLTF. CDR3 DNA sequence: TGCGCCAGCAGCCAAACAGCAGGTCGGACTGGGGCCAACGTCCTGACTTTC.

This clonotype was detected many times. The CDR3 region has the DNA TGTGCCAGCAGTTCGGGCCCGGACTCGGGCAATGAGCAGTTCTTC. This encodes CASSSGPDSGNEQFF. The rearrangement links TRBV6-5 to TRBJ2-1; TRBD2 might be the D (5 bases). The CDR3 has 15 residues. Trimming shortened V by 4 bases and J by 6 bases, and 16 bases separated the two germline ends. CDR1 and CDR2 from the germline V gene are MNHEY and SVGAGI.

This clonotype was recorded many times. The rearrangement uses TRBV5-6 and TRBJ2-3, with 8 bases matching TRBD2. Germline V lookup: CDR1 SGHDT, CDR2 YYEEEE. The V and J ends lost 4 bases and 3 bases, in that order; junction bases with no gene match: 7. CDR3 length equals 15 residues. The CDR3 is CASSPAGEGTDTQYF. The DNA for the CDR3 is TGTGCCAGCAGCCCAGCGGGAGAAGGGACAGATACGCAGTATTTT. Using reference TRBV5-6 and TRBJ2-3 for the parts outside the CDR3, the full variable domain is DAGVTQSPTHLIKTRGQQVTLRCSPKSGHDTVSWYQQALGQGPQFIFQYYEEEERQRGNFPDRFSGHQFPNYSSELNVNALLLGDSALYLCASSPAGEGTDTQYFGPGTRLTVL.

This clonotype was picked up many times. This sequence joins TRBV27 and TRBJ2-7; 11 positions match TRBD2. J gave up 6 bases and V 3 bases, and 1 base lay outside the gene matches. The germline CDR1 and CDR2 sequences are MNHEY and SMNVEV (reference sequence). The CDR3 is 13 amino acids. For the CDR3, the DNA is TGTGCCAGCAGTTTGGGGACTAGCGGCGAGCAGTACTTC. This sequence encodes CASSLGTSGEQYF.

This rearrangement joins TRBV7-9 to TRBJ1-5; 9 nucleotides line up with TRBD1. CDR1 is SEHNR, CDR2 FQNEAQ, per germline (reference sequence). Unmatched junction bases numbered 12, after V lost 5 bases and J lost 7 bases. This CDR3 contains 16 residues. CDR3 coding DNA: TGTGCCAGCAGCCATGGGCCCGGGACAGGGAAGCAGCCCCAGCATTTT. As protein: CASSHGPGTGKQPQHF.

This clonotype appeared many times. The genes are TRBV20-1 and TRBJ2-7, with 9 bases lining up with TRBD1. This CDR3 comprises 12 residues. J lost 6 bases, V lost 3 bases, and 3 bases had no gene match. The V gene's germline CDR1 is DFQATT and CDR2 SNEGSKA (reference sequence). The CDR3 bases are TGCAGTGCTAGCGGACAGGGGAGCGAGCAGTACGTC. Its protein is CSASGQGSEQYV.

The CDR3 nucleotides read TGTGCCAGCAGCCTATGGGCCAATCAGCCCCAGCATTTT. Amino acid sequence: CASSLWANQPQHF. This chain uses TRBV7-2 with TRBJ1-5; D remains unclear. Trimming cost V 5 bases and J 3 bases, with 8 bases left between them. The germline CDR1 and CDR2 sequences are SGHTA and FQGNSA. The CDR3 runs 13 residues.

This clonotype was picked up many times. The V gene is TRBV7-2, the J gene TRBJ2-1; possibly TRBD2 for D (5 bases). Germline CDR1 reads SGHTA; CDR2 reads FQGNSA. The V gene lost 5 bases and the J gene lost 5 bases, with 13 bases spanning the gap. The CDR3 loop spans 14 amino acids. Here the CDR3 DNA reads TGTGCCAGCAGCCCCCGGGATCGTAACAATGAGCAGTTCTTC. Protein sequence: CASSPRDRNNEQFF.

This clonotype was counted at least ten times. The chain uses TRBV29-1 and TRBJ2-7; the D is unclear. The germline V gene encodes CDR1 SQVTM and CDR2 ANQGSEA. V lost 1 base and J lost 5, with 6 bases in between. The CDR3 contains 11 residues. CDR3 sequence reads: CSVEVGNEQYV. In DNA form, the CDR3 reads TGCAGCGTTGAAGTGGGGAACGAGCAGTACGTC.

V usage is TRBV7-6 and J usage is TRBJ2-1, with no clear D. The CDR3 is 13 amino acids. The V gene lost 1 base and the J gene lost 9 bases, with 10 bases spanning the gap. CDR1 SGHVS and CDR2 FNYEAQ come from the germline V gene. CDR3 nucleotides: TGTGCCAGCAGCTTAGGGAGCATCGGTGAGCAGTTCTTC. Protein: CASSLGSIGEQFF.

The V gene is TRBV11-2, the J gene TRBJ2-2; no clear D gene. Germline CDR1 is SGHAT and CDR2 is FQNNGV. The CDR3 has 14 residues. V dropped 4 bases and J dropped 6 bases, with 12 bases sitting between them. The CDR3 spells CASSSPALSGELFF. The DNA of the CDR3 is TGTGCCAGCAGCTCCCCCGCTCTCTCCGGGGAGCTGTTTTTT.

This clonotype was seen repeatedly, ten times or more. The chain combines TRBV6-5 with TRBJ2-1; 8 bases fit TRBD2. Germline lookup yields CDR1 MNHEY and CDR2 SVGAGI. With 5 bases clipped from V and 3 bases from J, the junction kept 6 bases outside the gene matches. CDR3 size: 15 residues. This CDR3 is CASSRGGSLYNEQFF. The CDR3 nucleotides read TGTGCCAGCAGTCGGGGGGGGAGTCTCTACAATGAGCAGTTCTTC.

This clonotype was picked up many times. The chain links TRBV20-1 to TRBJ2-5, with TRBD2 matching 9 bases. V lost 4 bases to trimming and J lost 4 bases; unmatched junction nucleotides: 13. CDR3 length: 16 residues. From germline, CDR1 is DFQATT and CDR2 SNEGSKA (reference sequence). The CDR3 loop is CSAKRWPSGMTETQYF. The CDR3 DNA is TGCAGTGCTAAACGGTGGCCTAGCGGGATGACAGAGACCCAGTACTTC.

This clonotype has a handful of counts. The CDR3 region is CASSPPSGAGELFF. CDR3 DNA sequence: TGTGCCAGCAGCCCCCCTAGCGGAGCCGGGGAGCTGTTTTTT. The genes are TRBV4-2 and TRBJ2-2; 7 nucleotides align to TRBD2. The trim removed 4 bases at V and 6 bases at J, leaving 5 bases unmatched. Germline CDR1 and CDR2: LGHNA and YNFKEQ. There are 14 residues in the CDR3.

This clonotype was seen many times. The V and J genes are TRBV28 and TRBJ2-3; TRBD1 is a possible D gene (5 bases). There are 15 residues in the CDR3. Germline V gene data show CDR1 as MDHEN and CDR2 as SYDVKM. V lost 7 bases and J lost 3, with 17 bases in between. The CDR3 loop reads CASTSRQGSTDTQYF. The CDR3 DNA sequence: TGTGCCAGCACCTCTCGGCAGGGTAGTACAGATACGCAGTATTTT.

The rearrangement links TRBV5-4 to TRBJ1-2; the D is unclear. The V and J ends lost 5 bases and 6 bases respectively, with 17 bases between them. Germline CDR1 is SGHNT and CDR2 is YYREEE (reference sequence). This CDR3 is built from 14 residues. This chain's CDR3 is CASSFRTISHGYTF. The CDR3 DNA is TGTGCCAGCAGTTTTAGGACCATCTCTCATGGCTACACCTTC. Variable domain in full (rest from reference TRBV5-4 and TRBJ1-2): ETGVTQSPTHLIKTRGQQVTLRCSSQSGHNTVSWYQQALGQGPQFIFQYYREEENGRGNFPPRFSGLQFPNYSSELNVNALELDDSALYLCASSFRTISHGYTFGSGTRLTVV.